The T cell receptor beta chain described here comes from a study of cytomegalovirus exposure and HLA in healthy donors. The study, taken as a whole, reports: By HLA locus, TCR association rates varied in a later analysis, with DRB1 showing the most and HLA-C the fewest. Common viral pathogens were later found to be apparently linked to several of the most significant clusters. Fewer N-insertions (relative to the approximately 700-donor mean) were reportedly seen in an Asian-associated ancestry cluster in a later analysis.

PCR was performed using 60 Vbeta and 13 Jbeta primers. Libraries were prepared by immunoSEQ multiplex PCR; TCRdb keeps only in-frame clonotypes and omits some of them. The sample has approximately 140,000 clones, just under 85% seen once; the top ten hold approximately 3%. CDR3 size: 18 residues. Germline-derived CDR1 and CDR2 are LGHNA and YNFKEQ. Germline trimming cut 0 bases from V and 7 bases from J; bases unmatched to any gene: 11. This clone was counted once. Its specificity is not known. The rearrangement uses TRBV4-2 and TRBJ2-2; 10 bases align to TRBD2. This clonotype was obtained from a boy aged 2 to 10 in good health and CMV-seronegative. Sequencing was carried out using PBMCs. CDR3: CASSQDIGSGGRNGELFF. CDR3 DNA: TGTGCCAGCAGCCAAGATATAGGTAGCGGGGGGCGTAACGGGGAGCTGTTTTTT.